This T cell receptor beta chain is from a study of OX40 agonist ivuxolimab in advanced cancers. Germline V gene sequence: CDR1 MRHNA, CDR2 SNTAGT. The CDR3 length is 16 residues. The germline V and J ends were trimmed by 2 bases and 5 bases, with 15 bases remaining between them. Libraries were prepared by immunoSEQ multiplex PCR; TCRdb keeps only in-frame clonotypes and omits some of them. The sample includes tens of thousands of clones, about nine tenths of them seen just once. The starting material was CD4+ or CD8+ T cells sorted from blood, obtained in a trial of the OX40 agonist ivuxolimab. The chain employs TRBV6-4 and TRBJ2-2; D ambiguous. This receptor was taken from an adult with an advanced solid tumor such as melanoma, head and neck, liver or kidney cancer. CDR3 sequence: CASSDKGDLQTGELFF. CDR3 in DNA: TGTGCCAGCAGTGACAAAGGAGACTTACAGACCGGGGAGCTGTTTTTT.